This note documents a single TCR beta chain sequence. This table comes from immunoSEQ multiplex PCR, and its TCRdb copy is limited to in-frame clones, with some not included. The profile shows 40,000 to 55,000 clones, approximately 85% of them singletons. Unmatched junction bases numbered 7, after V lost 5 bases and J lost 8 bases. CDR1 is GTSNPN, CDR2 SVGIG, per germline (reference sequence). The CDR3 covers 13 residues. This sample was included in a study of blood T cell repertoires in COVID-19. The source of this sequence is a woman over 75 with acute or convalescent COVID-19. The sequencing input was peripheral blood. The V call is TRBV30, the J call TRBJ1-4; 8 nucleotides agree with TRBD1. CDR3 nucleotide sequence: TGTGCCTGGGCTCAGGGGGCGGGAGAAAAACTGTTTTTT. Translation gives CAWAQGAGEKLFF.